Below are 27 T cell receptor beta chains sequenced from a single sample in a study of technical replicates of blood from a few donors (dated by TCRdb to about 2017). Libraries were prepared through the immunoSEQ multiplex PCR assay. The immuneACCESS repertoire file appears here via TCRdb, limited to in-frame rearrangements. These files lack a portion of the clones; in checked studies, under half of the deficit traces to unresolved V genes, and the cause of the others is not known. In all, the sample holds about 59,000 clones, and more than 75% of those were seen once. Together, the top ten hold 5% to 6.5% of the sample. The sample taken for sequencing was PBMCs. The receptors were gathered from a human donor in good health. Some clones in this sample may be carry-over from other donors' samples.

The chain combines TRBV4-1 with TRBJ1-2, with TRBD1 as a possible D gene (5 bases). V lost 0 bases and J 5 bases, leaving 7 bases between the germline ends. Germline V lookup: CDR1 MGHRA, CDR2 YSYEKL. There are 13 residues in the CDR3. The CDR3 reads CASSQDAGYGYTF. The DNA of the CDR3 is TGCGCCAGCAGCCAAGATGCAGGGTATGGCTACACCTTC.

The V gene is TRBV9, the J gene TRBJ2-2; D gene unclear. The CDR3 runs to 18 residues. Trimming took 0 bases from V and 2 from J, leaving 17 bases between them. Germline CDR1 SGDLS, CDR2 YYNGEE. CDR3 nucleotide sequence: TGTGCCAGCAGCGTAGGGCTAGTATGGCAGATCAACACCGGGGAGCTGTTTTTT. It is translated as CASSVGLVWQINTGELFF.

The chain joins TRBV2 to TRBJ1-4, with TRBD1 matching 8 bases. V trimming: 5 bases; J trimming: 4 bases; junction bases outside the gene matches: 9. The CDR3 is 16 amino acids. From germline, CDR1 is SNHLY and CDR2 FYNNEI. CDR3 coding DNA: TGTGCCAGCAGTCTGGACAGGGTGGCCCTTAATGAAAAACTGTTTTTT. This sequence encodes CASSLDRVALNEKLFF.

The chain combines TRBV30 with TRBJ1-3; D not certain. The CDR3 covers 12 residues. Trimming stripped 2 bases from V and 5 bases from J, with 7 bases between. Germline V gene data show CDR1 as GTSNPN and CDR2 as SVGIG (reference sequence). The CDR3 here is CAWSLLRNTIYF. The CDR3 DNA sequence: TGTGCCTGGAGTTTACTGCGAAACACCATATATTTT. Looking up the rest from reference TRBV30 and TRBJ1-3 gives the full variable domain: SQTIHQWPATLVQPVGSPLSLECTVEGTSNPNLYWYRQAAGRGLQLLFYSVGIGQISSEVPQNLSASRPQDRQFILSSKKLLLSDSGFYLCAWSLLRNTIYFGEGSWLTVV.

The rearrangement joins TRBV7-7 to TRBJ2-7; 10 bases match TRBD1. The CDR3 is made up of 15 amino acids. V dropped 5 bases and J dropped 7; count of bases not matched to a gene: 11. Looked up from germline, CDR1 is SSHAT and CDR2 is FNYEAQ (reference sequence). The CDR3 DNA reads as TGTGCCAGCAGCCCGGGAGGGGGACAGGGGACTGAGCAGTACTTC. It yields the protein CASSPGGGQGTEQYF.

The sample holds one count of this clone. The chain couples TRBV5-6 to TRBJ2-7; D possibly corresponds to TRBD1 (6 bases). Trimming pared 0 bases from V and 5 bases from J, leaving 18 bases between. Germline assignment: CDR1 SGHDT and CDR2 YYEEEE. The CDR3 totals 16 residues. DNA of the CDR3: TGTGCCAGCAGCTTGGCCGGGCAGGGGAATTATAACGAGCAGTACTTC. This codes for CASSLAGQGNYNEQYF.

V gene TRBV7-2 combines with J gene TRBJ2-3; D is unresolved. The CDR3 is 16 amino acids. V was trimmed by 1 base and J by 2 bases, leaving 13 bases between them. From germline, CDR1 is SGHTA and CDR2 FQGNSA. Here the CDR3 reads CASSLGVRVSTDTQYF. Written as DNA, the CDR3 is TGTGCCAGCAGCTTAGGAGTCCGGGTCTCCACAGATACGCAGTATTTT. Drawing the rest from reference TRBV7-2 and TRBJ2-3, the complete variable domain is GAGVSQSPSNKVTEKGKDVELRCDPISGHTALYWYRQSLGQGLEFLIYFQGNSAPDKSGLPSDRFSAERTGGSVSTLTIQRTQQEDSAVYLCASSLGVRVSTDTQYFGPGTRLTVL.

The V gene is TRBV28, the J gene TRBJ2-7, with 9 bases identical to TRBD1. Germline V lookup: CDR1 MDHEN, CDR2 SYDVKM. This CDR3 spans 17 amino acids. V was pared by 4 bases and J by 7 bases, with 17 bases of the junction left unmatched. CDR3 in DNA: TGTGCCAGCAGTTCACAGGGGGCTGGAGGCTCCTCGGATGAGCAGTACTTC. It yields the protein CASSSQGAGGSSDEQYF.

The chain combines TRBV2 with TRBJ2-2; 8 nucleotides align to TRBD2. CDR3 length: 15 amino acids. Germline V gene lookup returns CDR1 SNHLY and CDR2 FYNNEI. With 5 bases clipped from V and 7 bases from J, the junction kept 9 bases outside the gene matches. The DNA of the CDR3 is TGTGCCAGCAGTAAACTGACGGGGGGGGTCGGGGAGCTGTTTTTT. Protein: CASSKLTGGVGELFF.

This clone was observed once. The chain is built from TRBV7-9 and TRBJ2-1; D is perhaps TRBD2 (6 bases). The CDR3 length is 14 residues. Germline CDR1 and CDR2: SEHNR and FQNEAQ (reference sequence). Trimming left V 3 bases short and J 6 bases short, with 12 bases between. The CDR3 DNA reads TGTGCCAGCAGCTTGCCTAGCGCGACCAATGAGCAGTTCTTC. Translated: CASSLPSATNEQFF.

This rearrangement joins TRBV11-2 to TRBJ2-7, with 14 bases identical to TRBD2. The V gene's germline CDR1 is SGHAT and CDR2 FQNNGV. This CDR3 is 18 amino acids long. With 2 bases clipped from V and 2 bases from J, the junction kept 8 bases outside the gene matches. CDR3 amino acids: CASSLYGTSGGVTYEQYF. In nucleotides, the CDR3 is TGTGCCAGCAGCTTATACGGGACTAGCGGGGGTGTTACCTACGAGCAGTACTTC.

The chain recombines TRBV9 with TRBJ2-1, with 13 bases fitting TRBD2. In germline, CDR1 is SGDLS, CDR2 YYNGEE. Unmatched junction bases numbered 2, after V lost 8 bases and J lost 0 bases. There are 15 residues in the CDR3. As DNA, the CDR3 is TGTGCCAGGGGACTAGCGGGACGCTCCTACAATGAGCAGTTCTTC. Residues: CARGLAGRSYNEQFF. The whole variable domain, remainder taken from reference TRBV9 and TRBJ2-1, is DSGVTQTPKHLITATGQRVTLRCSPRSGDLSVYWYQQSLDQGLQFLIQYYNGEERAKGNILERFSAQQFPDLHSELNLSSLELGDSALYFCARGLAGRSYNEQFFGPGTRLTVL.

The gene calls are TRBV11-2 and TRBJ2-2; D not resolved. From germline, CDR1 is SGHAT and CDR2 FQNNGV. V shed 7 bases and J shed 4 bases, with 10 bases lying between them. This CDR3 has 13 amino acids. CDR3 protein: CASTYGVTGELFF. Written as DNA, the CDR3 is TGTGCCAGCACCTATGGTGTCACCGGGGAGCTGTTTTTT.

The chain combines TRBV18 with TRBJ1-1; no clear D gene. V lost 4 bases, J lost 1 base, and 7 bases lay in between. The CDR3 has 13 amino acids. CDR1 and CDR2 (germline): KGHSH, LQKENI. The chain's CDR3 is CASSQLSNTEAFF. As DNA, the CDR3 is TGTGCCAGCTCACAACTATCGAACACTGAAGCTTTCTTT.

This clone showed up just once. The CDR3 loop is CASTTGGPTNEKLFF. CDR3 coding DNA: TGTGCCTCTACGACGGGGGGACCAACTAATGAAAAACTGTTTTTT. The chain employs TRBV6-1 and TRBJ1-4, with D tentatively TRBD1 (5 bases). Germline CDR1 and CDR2: MNHNS and SASEGT. The CDR3 covers 15 residues. The germline V and J ends were trimmed by 11 bases and 0 bases, with 16 bases remaining between them.

The genes are TRBV2 and TRBJ2-7; D perhaps matches TRBD2 (5 bases). V dropped 2 bases and J dropped 2 bases, with 25 bases sitting between them. Germline CDR1 SNHLY, CDR2 FYNNEI. The CDR3 totals 19 residues. CDR3 in DNA: TGTGCCAGCAGTGAAACAACCTTAAGCGGATACCGAGCTACCTACGAGCAGTACTTC. Translated, it gives CASSETTLSGYRATYEQYF.

The J gene is TRBJ2-2, the V gene TRBV7-9; no reliable D call. The V and J ends lost 5 bases and 5 bases respectively, with 12 bases between them. The CDR3 is made up of 14 amino acids. Germline V gene sequence: CDR1 SEHNR, CDR2 FQNEAQ (reference sequence). CDR3 nucleotides: TGTGCCAGCAGCCCCGAGGTTCGTACCGGGGAGCTGTTTTTT. Its protein product is CASSPEVRTGELFF.

The V and J genes are TRBV5-8 and TRBJ1-6, with TRBD1 matching 8 bases. The V and J ends lost 5 bases and 6 bases, in that order; junction bases with no gene match: 1. In germline, CDR1 is SGHTS, CDR2 YDEGEE. CDR3 length: 13 amino acids. The CDR3 is CASSDRGNSPLHF. The CDR3 nucleotides are TGTGCCAGCAGTGACAGGGGTAATTCACCCCTCCACTTT.

This CDR3 is CASSRTRSTGELFF. The CDR3 DNA reads as TGTGCCAGCTCACGGACTAGATCCACCGGGGAGCTGTTTTTT. V gene TRBV18 combines with J gene TRBJ2-2; TRBD2 matches at 7 bases. V was pared by 4 bases and J by 4 bases, with 3 bases of the junction left unmatched. This CDR3 is 14 amino acids long. Germline CDR1 KGHSH, CDR2 LQKENI.

The chain employs TRBV27 and TRBJ2-3, with 7 bases matching TRBD2. The V and J ends lost 5 bases and 0 bases, in that order; junction bases with no gene match: 8. The length of the CDR3 is 16 residues. In germline, CDR1 is MNHEY, CDR2 SMNVEV (reference sequence). As DNA, the CDR3 is TGTGCCAGCAGTCATTCTAGCGGTACTAGCACAGATACGCAGTATTTT. The encoded protein is CASSHSSGTSTDTQYF.

The rearrangement uses TRBV29-1 and TRBJ1-2; 9 bases match TRBD1. There are 16 residues in the CDR3. Germline assignment: CDR1 SQVTM and CDR2 ANQGSEA. Trimming at V came to 0 bases and at J to 4 bases, leaving 9 bases not matched to a gene. CDR3 sequence reads: CSVEDPRDRAAYGYTF. The DNA of the CDR3 is TGCAGCGTTGAAGACCCCCGGGACAGGGCAGCCTATGGCTACACCTTC.

J is TRBJ2-7 and V is TRBV18; 9 nucleotides align to TRBD1. CDR1 KGHSH and CDR2 LQKENI come from the germline V gene. J was trimmed by 2 bases and V by 3 bases; bases with no gene match: 5. The CDR3 consists of 15 residues. The CDR3, as DNA: TGTGCCAGCTCACCTTCCGGGACAGGGACCTACGAGCAGTACTTC. Residues: CASSPSGTGTYEQYF.

This clone was seen a single time. This chain connects TRBV10-3 to TRBJ1-3, with D possibly TRBD1 on 6 matching bases. The CDR3 covers 16 residues. Trimming removed 1 base from V and 4 bases from J, with 14 bases in between. Per the germline V gene, CDR1 is ENHRY and CDR2 is SYGVKD. This CDR3 reads CAISEYTAGEGNTIYF. In DNA, the CDR3 is TGTGCCATCAGTGAGTATACGGCAGGGGAGGGAAACACCATATATTTT.

This chain uses TRBV7-9 with TRBJ2-1; 9 bases map to TRBD2. The V gene's germline CDR1 is SEHNR and CDR2 FQNEAQ (reference sequence). V lost 2 bases and J lost 10; bases outside the gene matches: 12. The CDR3 contains 16 residues. The CDR3 sequence is CASSLSRASGISEQFF. In nucleotides, the CDR3 is TGTGCCAGCAGCTTAAGTCGGGCTAGCGGGATTAGCGAGCAGTTCTTC.

The chain employs TRBV10-3 and TRBJ1-1; TRBD1 might be the D (5 bases). CDR1 is ENHRY, CDR2 SYGVKD, per germline. The CDR3 is 13 amino acids. The V end was cut by 6 bases, the J end by 1 base, with 9 bases between. As DNA, the CDR3 is TGTGCCATCAGAACACAGGAGAACACTGAAGCTTTCTTT. This encodes CAIRTQENTEAFF.

The CDR3 is CASIGGGPTGELFF. CDR3 DNA sequence: TGTGCCAGCATCGGGGGGGGCCCTACCGGGGAGCTGTTTTTT. The chain has TRBV7-9 and TRBJ2-2, with TRBD2 matching over 8 bases. J lost 5 bases, V lost 7 bases, and 6 bases had no gene match. This CDR3 has 14 amino acids. Germline V gene data show CDR1 as SEHNR and CDR2 as FQNEAQ (reference sequence).

The chain employs TRBV4-3 and TRBJ2-2, with 14 nucleotides matching TRBD2. In germline, CDR1 is LGHNA, CDR2 YSLEER. This CDR3 is 17 amino acids long. The V and J ends lost 0 bases and 6 bases, in that order; junction bases with no gene match: 3. The CDR3 region has the DNA TGCGCCAGCAGCCAAGAGGGACTAGCGGGAGTCCCCGGGGAGCTGTTTTTT. Amino acids: CASSQEGLAGVPGELFF.